This is a list of T cell receptor beta chains from one sample in a study of Graves' ophthalmopathy and Graves' hyperthyroidism. TCRdb ran MiXCR on the multiplex PCR reads and lists one entry per CDR3 protein. The sample records hundreds of thousands of distinct CDR3 sequences, 20% to 25% being singletons. The sample taken for sequencing was peripheral blood. Receptors originate from a woman aged 18 to 35 with stable Graves' hyperthyroidism. CDR3s include the opening cysteine and the closing phenylalanine or tryptophan. A D gene is named only where the DNA matches it firmly. Clone size is stated in some rows and not others, as once, few, many or a class when expanded.

>TRBV29-1|TRBJ2-7|.|.
CSVVMGAYDQYF
TGCAGCGTTGTTATGGGGGCCTACGATCAGTACTTC
>TRBV7-3|TRBJ2-5|TRBD2|many
CASSKTAGNQETQYF
TGTGCCAGCAGCAAGACAGCGGGAAACCAAGAGACCCAGTACTTC
>TRBV6-2/TRBV6-3|TRBJ1-1|.|.
CASSSGGSGAFF
TGTGCCAGCAGTTCCGGGGGTAGCGGAGCTTTCTTT
>TRBV11-2|TRBJ2-5|.|many
CASSPGLLETQYF
TGTGCCAGCAGCCCGGGACTTCTCGAGACCCAGTACTTC
>TRBV29-1|TRBJ1-2|.|many
CSVEANYGYTF
TGCAGCGTTGAAGCGAACTATGGCTACACCTTC
>TRBV29-1|TRBJ2-7|TRBD1|many
CSIRPGGSTEQYF
TGCAGCATCCGTCCAGGGGGAAGCACAGAGCAGTACTTC
>TRBV2|TRBJ2-2|.|many
CASSEALGELFF
TGTGCCAGCAGTGAAGCCCTCGGGGAGCTGTTTTTT
>TRBV2|TRBJ1-5|.|many
CASSAVQGHQPQHF
TGTGCCAGCAGTGCAGTGCAGGGGCATCAGCCCCAGCATTTT
>TRBV6-5|TRBJ2-7|TRBD1|many
CASSYDRDIDEQYF
TGTGCCAGCAGCTACGACAGGGATATCGACGAGCAGTACTTC
>TRBV7-6|TRBJ2-5|TRBD2|many
CASSLGWWTSGREETQYF
TGTGCCAGCAGCTTAGGGTGGTGGACTAGCGGGAGGGAAGAGACCCAGTACTTC
>TRBV7-8|TRBJ2-5|TRBD1|many
CASSRDRQETQYF
TGTGCCAGCAGCAGGGACAGGCAAGAGACCCAGTACTTC
>TRBV27|TRBJ2-2|.|many
CASSTMNTGELFF
TGTGCCAGCAGCACAATGAACACCGGGGAGCTGTTTTTT
>TRBV5-1|TRBJ1-1|.|.
CASSLSHRNTEAFF
TGCGCCAGCAGCTTGTCCCACAGGAACACTGAAGCTTTCTTT
>TRBV6-2/TRBV6-3|TRBJ1-2|.|many
CASSPPGQLSYGYTF
TGTGCCAGCAGTCCCCCGGGACAACTTTCCTATGGCTACACCTTC
>TRBV10-3|TRBJ1-2|.|many
CAISEGSLYGYTF
TGTGCCATCAGTGAGGGGAGCCTCTATGGCTACACCTTC
>TRBV11-2|TRBJ1-6|.|many
CASSLDGGVGSPLHF
TGTGCCAGCAGCTTAGATGGCGGGGTTGGGTCACCCCTCCACTTT
>TRBV6-1|TRBJ1-6|.|.
CASSATVDNSPLHF
TGTGCCAGCAGTGCAACGGTTGATAATTCACCCCTCCACTTT
>TRBV30|TRBJ2-7|TRBD1|many
CAWSRGRDYEQYF
TGTGCCTGGAGTAGGGGGCGAGACTACGAGCAGTACTTC
>TRBV4-2|TRBJ2-7|.|many
CASSQGLGRHEQYF
TGTGCCAGCAGCCAAGGGCTTGGACGTCACGAGCAGTACTTC
>TRBV18|TRBJ2-5|.|many
CASSPPGLETQYF
TGTGCCAGCTCACCACCCGGTCTGGAGACCCAGTACTTC
>TRBV7-2|TRBJ2-4|.|many
CASSLDFKNIQYF
TGTGCCAGCAGCTTAGATTTCAAAAACATTCAGTACTTC
>TRBV10-3|TRBJ1-1|.|many
CAISERSANTEAFF
TGTGCCATCAGTGAGAGGAGTGCGAACACTGAAGCTTTCTTT
>TRBV18|TRBJ1-2|.|.
CASSPSRTDSYGYTF
TGTGCCAGCTCACCCTCTCGGACAGATTCTTATGGCTACACCTTC
>TRBV27|TRBJ2-4|.|many
CASSSRTYLAKNIQYF
TGTGCCAGCAGTTCCAGGACATACCTAGCCAAAAACATTCAGTACTTC
>TRBV12-3/TRBV12-4|TRBJ1-3|.|.
CASSFGVNTIYF
TGTGCCAGCAGTTTCGGGGTAAACACCATATATTTT
>TRBV29-1|TRBJ2-7|.|.
CSVVWRALRVSTEQYF
TGCAGCGTTGTCTGGAGGGCCCTCCGGGTTTCGACCGAGCAGTACTTC
>TRBV10-2|TRBJ2-2|TRBD1|many
CASSETGDTGELFF
TGCGCCAGCAGTGAAACAGGGGATACCGGGGAGCTGTTTTTT
>TRBV3-1|TRBJ2-5|.|many
CASRRGALQETQYF
TGTGCCAGCAGACGGGGGGCCCTCCAAGAGACCCAGTACTTC
>TRBV20-1|TRBJ2-7|.|many
CSVTRDRSYEQYF
TGCAGTGTTACCCGGGACCGCTCCTACGAGCAGTACTTC
>TRBV20-1|TRBJ1-2|.|.
CSAREAEGRYTF
TGCAGTGCAAGAGAGGCCGAAGGACGCTACACCTTC
>TRBV12-3/TRBV12-4|TRBJ2-2|.|many
CASSLGRGLSTGELFF
TGTGCCAGCAGTTTAGGCCGGGGGCTCTCCACCGGGGAGCTGTTTTTT
>TRBV29-1|TRBJ1-1|.|many
CSVRNGLFRNTEAFF
TGCAGCGTCCGCAACGGTCTATTCAGGAACACTGAAGCTTTCTTT
>TRBV11-2|TRBJ1-1|TRBD1|many
CASSWTGTGGADTEAFF
TGTGCCAGCAGCTGGACCGGGACAGGGGGCGCGGACACTGAAGCTTTCTTT
>TRBV6-1|TRBJ1-2|TRBD1|many
CASSEDRGNYGYTF
TGTGCCAGCAGTGAGGACAGGGGTAACTATGGCTACACCTTC
>TRBV12-3/TRBV12-4|TRBJ1-1|.|many
CASSLADLYEAFF
TGTGCCAGCAGTTTAGCGGATCTCTATGAAGCTTTCTTT
>TRBV6-1|TRBJ1-5|.|many
CASSDTFGGDQPQHF
TGTGCCAGCAGTGATACATTTGGGGGGGATCAGCCCCAGCATTTT
>TRBV29-1|TRBJ1-5|.|many
CSVEDLPNQPQHF
TGCAGCGTTGAAGATCTCCCGAATCAGCCCCAGCATTTT
>TRBV30|TRBJ1-2|.|many
CAWTDSNYGYTF
TGTGCCTGGACGGACTCTAACTATGGCTACACCTTC
>TRBV7-8|TRBJ1-1|.|many
CASSLGPYTEAFF
TGTGCCAGCAGCCTAGGGCCTTACACTGAAGCTTTCTTT